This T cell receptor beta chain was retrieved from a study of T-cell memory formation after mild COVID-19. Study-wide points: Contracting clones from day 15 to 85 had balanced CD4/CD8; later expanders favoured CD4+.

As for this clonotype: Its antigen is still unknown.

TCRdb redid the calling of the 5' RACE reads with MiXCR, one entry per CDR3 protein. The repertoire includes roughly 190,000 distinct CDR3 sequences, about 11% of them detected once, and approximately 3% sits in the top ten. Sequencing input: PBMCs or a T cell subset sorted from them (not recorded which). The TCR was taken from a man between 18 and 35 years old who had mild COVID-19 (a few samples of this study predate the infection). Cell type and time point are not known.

The CDR3 protein is CASSHGGRGARVQYF. As DNA, the CDR3 is TGTGCCAGCAGCCATGGAGGACGGGGGGCGAGAGTCCAGTACTTC. The rearrangement joins TRBV4-2 to TRBJ2-5; perhaps TRBD2 as D (7 bases). V lost 3 bases to trimming and J lost 10 bases, with 21 bases between them. Germline V gene data show CDR1 as LGHNA and CDR2 as YNFKEQ. The CDR3 is 15 amino acids.